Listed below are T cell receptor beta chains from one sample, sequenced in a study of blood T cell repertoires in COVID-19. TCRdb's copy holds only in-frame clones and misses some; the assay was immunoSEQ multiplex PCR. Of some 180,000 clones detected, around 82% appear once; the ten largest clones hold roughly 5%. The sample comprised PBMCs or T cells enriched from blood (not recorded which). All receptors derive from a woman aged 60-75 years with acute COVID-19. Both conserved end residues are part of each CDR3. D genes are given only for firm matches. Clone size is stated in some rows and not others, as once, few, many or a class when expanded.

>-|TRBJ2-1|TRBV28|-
TGTGCCAGCAGGGCGGACAGAGGAAACAATGAGCAGTTCTTC
CASRADRGNNEQFF
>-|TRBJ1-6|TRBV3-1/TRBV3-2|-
TGTGCCAGCAGCCAAGACGGGTTCCATTCACCCCTCCACTTT
CASSQDGFHSPLHF
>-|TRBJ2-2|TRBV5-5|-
TGTGCCAGCAGCCCCACAGCACGGGGTAACACCGGGGAGCTGTTTTTT
CASSPTARGNTGELFF
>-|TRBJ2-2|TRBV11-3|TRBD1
TGTGCCAGCAGCTTACTGACAGGGGTGGCCGGGGAGCTGTTTTTT
CASSLLTGVAGELFF
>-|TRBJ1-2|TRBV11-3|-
TGTGCCAGCAGTTTACCAGTGGCCGGGGGCTACACCTTC
CASSLPVAGGYTF
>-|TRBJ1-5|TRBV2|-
TGTGCGCGAGGGAGCGGGGGCAATCAGCCCCAGCATTTT
CARGSGGNQPQHF
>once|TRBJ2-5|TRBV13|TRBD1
TGTGCCAGCAGCTTACGGGACAGGGCGGGAGAGACCCAGTACTTC
CASSLRDRAGETQYF
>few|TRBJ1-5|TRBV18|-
TGTGCCAGCGGCCTCGGAGGGCCCCAGCATTTT
CASGLGGPQHF
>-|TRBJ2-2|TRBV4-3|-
TGCGCCAGCAGCCCGTCCGGGACAACGAACACCGGGGAGCTGTTTTTT
CASSPSGTTNTGELFF
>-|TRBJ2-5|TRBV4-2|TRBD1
TGTGCCAGCAGCCATCCTCCCAGGGGGGAGACCCAGTACTTC
CASSHPPRGETQYF
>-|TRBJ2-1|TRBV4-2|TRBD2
TGTGCCAGCAGCCAAGGGGGGACTAGCGGGGACGCGGTAAGGTTCTTC
CASSQGGTSGDAVRFF
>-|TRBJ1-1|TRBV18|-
TGTGCCAGCTCACCACGGCCCGGGGAAGCTTTCTTT
CASSPRPGEAFF
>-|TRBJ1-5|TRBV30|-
TGTGCCTGGAATAGAGGGAAAAATCAGCCCCAGCATTTT
CAWNRGKNQPQHF
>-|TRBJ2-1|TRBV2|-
TGTGCCAGCACCCGCGCCGCGAGCTCCTACAATGAGCAGTTCTTC
CASTRAASSYNEQFF
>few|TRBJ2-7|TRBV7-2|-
TGTGCCAGCAGCTTGGGGGGAAATTCCTACGAGCAGTACTTC
CASSLGGNSYEQYF
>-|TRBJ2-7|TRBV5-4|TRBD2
TGTGCCAGCAGTCACACCTCACTATGGCGGGAGCACTACGAGCAGTACTTC
CASSHTSLWREHYEQYF
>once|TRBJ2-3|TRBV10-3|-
TGTGCCATCAGTGAGTCGATGGTGGCGGGGGCCACGCAGTATTTT
CAISESMVAGATQYF
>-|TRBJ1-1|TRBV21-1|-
TGTGCCAGCAGCAAAGGGACGCGGGCCCACGAAGCTTTCTTT
CASSKGTRAHEAFF
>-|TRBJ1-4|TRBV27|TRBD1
TGTGCCAGCAGTTTGGGACAGGGGGATGAAAAACTGTTTTTT
CASSLGQGDEKLFF
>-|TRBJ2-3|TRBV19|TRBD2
TGTGCCAGTAGTATCTCTAGCGGGAGTGTAGATACGCAGTATTTT
CASSISSGSVDTQYF
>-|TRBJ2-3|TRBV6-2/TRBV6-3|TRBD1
TGTGCCAGCAGCTCGCCCCTCCGAGGGGGCGGCGCAGATACGCAGTATTTT
CASSSPLRGGGADTQYF
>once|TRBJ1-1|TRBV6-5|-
TGTGCCAGCAGCCGGGGGGATGTGAACACTGAAGCTTTCTTT
CASSRGDVNTEAFF
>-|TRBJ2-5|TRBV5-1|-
TGCGCCAGCAGCTTGGCTCCAGGGGGGGAGACCCAGTACTTC
CASSLAPGGETQYF
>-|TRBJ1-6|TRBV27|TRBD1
TGTGCCAGCAGTGCCGGCATAAACAGGGGGCGCCCCTATAATTCACCCCTCCACTTT
CASSAGINRGRPYNSPLHF
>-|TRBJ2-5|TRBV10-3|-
TGTGCCATCAGTGGCGGGGAGGAGACCCAGTACTTC
CAISGGEETQYF